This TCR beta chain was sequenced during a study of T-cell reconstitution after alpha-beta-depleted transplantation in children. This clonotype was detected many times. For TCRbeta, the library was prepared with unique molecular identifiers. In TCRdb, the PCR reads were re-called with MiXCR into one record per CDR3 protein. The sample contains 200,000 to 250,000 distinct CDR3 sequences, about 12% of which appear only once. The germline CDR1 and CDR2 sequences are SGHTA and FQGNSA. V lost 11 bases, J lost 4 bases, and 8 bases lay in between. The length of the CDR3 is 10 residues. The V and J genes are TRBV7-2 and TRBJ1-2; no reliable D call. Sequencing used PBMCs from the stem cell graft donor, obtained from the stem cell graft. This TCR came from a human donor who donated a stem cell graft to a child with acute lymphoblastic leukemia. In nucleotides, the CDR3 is TGTGCCGCCGGTTCCTATGGCTACACCTTC. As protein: CAAGSYGYTF.